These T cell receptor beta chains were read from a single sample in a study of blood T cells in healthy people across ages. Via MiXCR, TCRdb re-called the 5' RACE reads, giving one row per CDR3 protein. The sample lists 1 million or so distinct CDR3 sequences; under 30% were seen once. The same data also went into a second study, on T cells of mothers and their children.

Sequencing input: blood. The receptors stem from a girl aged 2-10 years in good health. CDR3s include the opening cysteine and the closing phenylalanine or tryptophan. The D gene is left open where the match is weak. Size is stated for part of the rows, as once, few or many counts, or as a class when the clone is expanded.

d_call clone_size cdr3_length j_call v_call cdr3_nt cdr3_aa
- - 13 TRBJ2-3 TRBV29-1 TGCAGCGTATCGGGCGCCATACTAGATACGCAGTATTTT CSVSGAILDTQYF
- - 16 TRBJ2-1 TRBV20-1 TGCAGTGCTAGAGAGGCAGGGAACGTCCCCTACAATGAGCAGTTCTTC CSAREAGNVPYNEQFF
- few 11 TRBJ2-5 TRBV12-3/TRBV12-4 TGTGCCAGCAGGGATGTGGAGACCCAGTACTTC CASRDVETQYF
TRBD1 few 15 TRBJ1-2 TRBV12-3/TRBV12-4 TGTGCCAGCAGTCAGCCGGACAGGCCGATGGATGGCTACACCTTC CASSQPDRPMDGYTF
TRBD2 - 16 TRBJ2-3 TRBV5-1 TGCGCCAGCAGCTTAACTCCGGGACTAGCTCCAGATACGCAGTATTTT CASSLTPGLAPDTQYF
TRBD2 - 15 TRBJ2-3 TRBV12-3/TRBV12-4 TGTGCCAGCGGTTGGACTAGCGGGGGGTCGGATACGCAGTATTTT CASGWTSGGSDTQYF
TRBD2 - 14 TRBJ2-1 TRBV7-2 TGTGCCAGCAGCTTCAAGGGGAGGGAGAATGAGCAGTTCTTC CASSFKGRENEQFF
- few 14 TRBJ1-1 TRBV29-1 TGCAGCGTCCCTGTCAATCAGGTGGACACTGAAGCTTTCTTT CSVPVNQVDTEAFF
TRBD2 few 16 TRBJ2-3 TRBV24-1 TGTGCCACCAGTGCTGAACCACGGGAGGACGGGAATACGCAGTATTTT CATSAEPREDGNTQYF
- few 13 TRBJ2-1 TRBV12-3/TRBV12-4 TGTGCCAGCAGTGGGAGTAGAAACAATGAGCAGTTCTTC CASSGSRNNEQFF
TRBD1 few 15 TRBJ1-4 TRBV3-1 TGTGCCAGCAGCCAAGAGGACAGGGGGTTTAGTAAACTGTTTTTT CASSQEDRGFSKLFF
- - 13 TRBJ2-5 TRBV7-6 TGTGCCAGCAGCGCACACCCGCGGGAGACCCAGTACTTC CASSAHPRETQYF
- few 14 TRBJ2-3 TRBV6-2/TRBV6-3 TGTGCCACCACCTGGTCCTACGGCACAGATACGCAGTATTTT CATTWSYGTDTQYF
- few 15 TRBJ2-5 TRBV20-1 TGCAGTGCTAGAGACCGAACATCTCCCCAAGAGACCCAGTACTTC CSARDRTSPQETQYF
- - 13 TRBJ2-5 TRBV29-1 TGCAGCGTTGTGCGGGACAACCAAGAGACCCAGTACTTC CSVVRDNQETQYF
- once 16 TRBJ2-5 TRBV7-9 TGTGCCAGCAGCAACCCCGGGCGCGGGGATGGAGAGACCCAGTACTTC CASSNPGRGDGETQYF
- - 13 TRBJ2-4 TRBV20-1 TGCAGTGCTCCTCACGGAGCCAAAAACATTCAGTACTTC CSAPHGAKNIQYF
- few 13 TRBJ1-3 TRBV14 TGTGCCAGCAGCCATCTACCTGGAAACACCATATATTTT CASSHLPGNTIYF
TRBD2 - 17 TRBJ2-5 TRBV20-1 TGCAGTGCTAGAGATCGGTCGCCGGGACTAGCGGGTGAGACCCAGTACTTC CSARDRSPGLAGETQYF
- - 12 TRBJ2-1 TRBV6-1 TGTGCCAGCAGTATGCAGGGCAATGAGCAGTTCTTC CASSMQGNEQFF
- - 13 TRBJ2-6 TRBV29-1 TGCAGCGTTGACAGGGCTGGGGCCAACGTCCTGACTTTC CSVDRAGANVLTF
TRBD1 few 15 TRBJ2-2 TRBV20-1 TGCAGTGCTCTAGCTCCGGGACAGGGGACCGGGGAGCTGTTTTTT CSALAPGQGTGELFF
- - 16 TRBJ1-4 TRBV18 TGTGCCAGCTCACCACTCCCCCCAGCAACCAATGAAAAACTGTTTTTT CASSPLPPATNEKLFF
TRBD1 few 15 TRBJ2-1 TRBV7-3 TGTGCCAGCAGCTCTCCAGGACAGGGTAAGAATGAGCAGTTCTTC CASSSPGQGKNEQFF
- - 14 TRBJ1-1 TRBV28 TGTGCCAGCAGCCGCCAGGGTATTAACACTGAAGCTCTCTTT CASSRQGINTEALF
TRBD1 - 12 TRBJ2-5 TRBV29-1 TGCAGCGTTCTACAGGGGGAAGAGACCCAGCACTTC CSVLQGEETQHF
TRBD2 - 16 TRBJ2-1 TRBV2 TGTGCCAGCAGTACTAATCTAGCGGGAAGCTTCAATGAGCAGTTCTTC CASSTNLAGSFNEQFF
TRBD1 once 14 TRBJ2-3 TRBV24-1 TGTGCCACCGGGGACAGGGGGGAGACAGATACGCAGTATTTT CATGDRGETDTQYF
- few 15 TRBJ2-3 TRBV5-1 TGCGCCAGCAGCACCGGAGGAGGGGTTGCAGATACGCAGTATTTT CASSTGGGVADTQYF
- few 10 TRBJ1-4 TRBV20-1 TGCAGTGCTATGGGTGAAAAACTGTTTTTT CSAMGEKLFF
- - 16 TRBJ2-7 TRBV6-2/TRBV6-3 TGTGCCAGCAAAAGGGACTCGACAGGGTTAAACTACGAGCAGTACTTC CASKRDSTGLNYEQYF
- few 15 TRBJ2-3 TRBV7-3 TGTGCCAGCAGCTTAGCAGGGGCCATCACAGATACGCAGTATTTT CASSLAGAITDTQYF
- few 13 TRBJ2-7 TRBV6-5 TGTGCCAGCAGTTACTCGAAAACTACCGAGCAGTACTTC CASSYSKTTEQYF
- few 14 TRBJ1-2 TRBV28 TGTGCCAGCAGTTTATGGGACAGACCCTATGGCTACACCTTC CASSLWDRPYGYTF
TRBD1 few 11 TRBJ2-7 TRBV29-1 TGCAGCGGGATGACAGGGGACGAGCAGTACTTC CSGMTGDEQYF
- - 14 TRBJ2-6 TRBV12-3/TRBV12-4 TGTGCCAGCAGTTGGGTAGCTGGGGCCAACGTCCTGACTTTC CASSWVAGANVLTF
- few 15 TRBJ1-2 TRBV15 TGTGCCACCAGCAGAGATCGTGCGCTCCCCGGGGGCTACACCTTC CATSRDRALPGGYTF
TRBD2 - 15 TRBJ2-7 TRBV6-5 TGTGCCAGCAGTTTCGGGACTAGCGTGGTCAACGAGCAGTACTTC CASSFGTSVVNEQYF
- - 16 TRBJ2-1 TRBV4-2 TGTGCCAGCAGCCAAGAAGAGTGGGGCGGGACTAATGAGCAGTTCTTC CASSQEEWGGTNEQFF
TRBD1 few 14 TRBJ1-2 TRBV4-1 TGCGCCAGCAGCCATCAGGGGGCGGGCTATGGCTACACCTTC CASSHQGAGYGYTF
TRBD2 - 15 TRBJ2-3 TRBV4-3 TGCGCCAGCAGCCTGCTAGCGGGGCGGTCAGATACGCAGTATTTT CASSLLAGRSDTQYF
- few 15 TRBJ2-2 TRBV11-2 TGTGCCAGCAGCTTCGCAGGGGACGACACCGGGGAGCTGTTTTTT CASSFAGDDTGELFF
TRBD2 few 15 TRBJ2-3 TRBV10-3 TGTGCCATCAGGCCTAGCGGGGGGGCCGTAGATACGCAGTATTTT CAIRPSGGAVDTQYF
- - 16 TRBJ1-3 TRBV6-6 TGTGCCAGCAGTCACTCCCCAGGGGACCCAGGAAACACCATATATTTT CASSHSPGDPGNTIYF
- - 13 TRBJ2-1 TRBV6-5 TGTGCCAGCAGTTACCCACGGGGCGGCGAGCAGTTCTTC CASSYPRGGEQFF
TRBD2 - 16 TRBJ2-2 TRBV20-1 TGCAGTGCTAGAGATGCGGGGGTCCTGAACACCGGGGAGCTGTTTTTT CSARDAGVLNTGELFF
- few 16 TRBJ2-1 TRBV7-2 TGTGCCAGCAGCTTGAGCGAGAACGGGACTTACAATGAGCAGTTCTTC CASSLSENGTYNEQFF
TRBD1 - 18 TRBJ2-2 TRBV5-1 TGCGCCAGCAGCTTCTCCGGTGATGGGACAGGGACCTCCGGGGAGCTGTTTTTT CASSFSGDGTGTSGELFF
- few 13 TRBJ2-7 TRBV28 TGTGCCAGCAGTCCCCCAGGGACATCCGAGCAGTACTTC CASSPPGTSEQYF
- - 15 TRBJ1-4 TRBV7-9 TGTGCCAGCAGCCAACAATTGGGAACTAATGAAAAACTGTTTTTT CASSQQLGTNEKLFF
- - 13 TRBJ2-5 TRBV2 TGTGCCAGCCGGCCAGGGCCCCAAGAGACCCAGTACTTC CASRPGPQETQYF
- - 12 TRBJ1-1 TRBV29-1 TGCAGCGTTGGCCGCTCGAACACTGAAGCTTTCTTT CSVGRSNTEAFF
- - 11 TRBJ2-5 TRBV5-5 TGTGCCAGCAGCTCGGTGGAGCCCCAGTACTTC CASSSVEPQYF